One and the same sample provided the 6 T cell receptor beta chains below, sequenced in a study of monozygotic twins with inflammatory bowel disease. After re-calling the 5' RACE reads, TCRdb lists one entry per CDR3 protein, DNA absent. The sample has about 420,000 distinct CDR3 sequences, and its top ten clones hold about 2.3%. Sample: blood. The receptors stem from a human donor with ulcerative colitis or Crohn's disease, or a healthy co-twin of an affected twin (not recorded which).

The chain couples TRBV12-3 or TRBV12-4 to TRBJ2-7. The CDR3 spans 15 residues. CDR3 loop: CASTQVISPYYEQYF.

This sequence joins TRBV28 and TRBJ2-1; TCRdb's D gene call, TRBD2, goes unchecked for lack of DNA. This CDR3 spans 16 amino acids. Looked up from germline, CDR1 is MDHEN and CDR2 is SYDVKM. The chain's CDR3 is CASSVIAGGSYNEQFF.

The rearrangement links TRBV20-1 to TRBJ2-3. The CDR3 covers 15 residues. CDR1 is DFQATT, CDR2 SNEGSKA, per germline (reference sequence). The CDR3 is CSAYHGEESTDTQYF.

The rearrangement links TRBV7-9 to TRBJ2-2; TCRdb's D call, TRBD1, is unchecked because there is no DNA. Germline values: CDR1 SEHNR, CDR2 FQNEAQ (reference sequence). The CDR3 has 15 amino acids. CDR3 residues: CASSLQGLNTGELFF.

The chain links TRBV15 to TRBJ1-5. The length of the CDR3 is 18 residues. The germline V gene has CDR1 LNHNV and CDR2 YYDKDF (reference sequence). The CDR3 region is CATSRDRPGGGGNQPQHF.

The chain uses TRBV30 and TRBJ2-7; TCRdb's assignment of TRBD1 cannot be checked, as there is no DNA. The CDR3 totals 16 residues. The V gene's germline CDR1 is GTSNPN and CDR2 SVGIG (reference sequence). CDR3 region: CAWGEGLTGLGNEQYF. The full variable domain, with the rest looked up from reference TRBV30 and TRBJ2-7, is SQTIHQWPATLVQPVGSPLSLECTVEGTSNPNLYWYRQAAGRGLQLLFYSVGIGQISSEVPQNLSASRPQDRQFILSSKKLLLSDSGFYLCAWGEGLTGLGNEQYFGPGTRLTVT.